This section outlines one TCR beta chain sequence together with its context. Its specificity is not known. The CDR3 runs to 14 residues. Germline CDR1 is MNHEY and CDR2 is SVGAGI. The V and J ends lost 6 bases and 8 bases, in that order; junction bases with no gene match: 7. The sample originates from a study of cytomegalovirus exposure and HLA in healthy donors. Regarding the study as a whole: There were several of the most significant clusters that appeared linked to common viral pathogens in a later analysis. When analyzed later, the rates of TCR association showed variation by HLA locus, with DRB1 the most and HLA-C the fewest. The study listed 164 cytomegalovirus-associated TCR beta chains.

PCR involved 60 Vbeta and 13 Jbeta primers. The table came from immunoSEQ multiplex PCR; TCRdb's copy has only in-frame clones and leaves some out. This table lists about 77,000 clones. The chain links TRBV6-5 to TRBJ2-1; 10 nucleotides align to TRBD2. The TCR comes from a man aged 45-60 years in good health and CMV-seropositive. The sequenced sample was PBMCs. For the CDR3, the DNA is TGTGCCAGCAGGCCCCCTAGCGGGGGCGATGAGCAGTTCTTC. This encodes CASRPPSGGDEQFF.